The clone carrying this TCR beta chain was found a few times. The antigen remains undetermined. This entry is derived from a study of T cells after yellow fever vaccination. TCRdb processed the 5' RACE reads anew with MiXCR; each CDR3 protein has one entry. The table lists hundreds of thousands of distinct CDR3 sequences, 5.2% of them singletons. Findings of the study overall: Abundant clonotypes from the bulk population could get into FACS-sorted repertoires as contaminants.

This receptor was taken from a man between 18 and 35 years old who received the YFV17D yellow fever vaccine. The sequences come from CD4+ T cells sorted from PBMCs, collected on the day of the yellow fever booster vaccination.

CDR3 coding DNA: TGCAGTGCAAGAACTCCGGGCGGCAATCAGCCCCAGCATTTT. Amino acids: CSARTPGGNQPQHF. V and J are TRBV20-1 and TRBJ1-5; no firm D call. The CDR3 is 14 amino acids. Germline V gene data show CDR1 as DFQATT and CDR2 as SNEGSKA (reference sequence). The germline V and J ends were trimmed by 6 bases and 2 bases, with 14 bases remaining between them.